Following are 31 T cell receptor beta chains from one sample sequenced in a study of T cell repertoires in cytomegalovirus infection. For these receptors, no antigen is known. Each CDR3 protein is one row after TCRdb ran MiXCR on the reads. The table records approximately 990,000 distinct CDR3 sequences, about a third of them present only once. Sequencing was performed on cultured CD8+ T cells from PBMCs, taken from culture after CMV antigen stimulation. These receptors all stem from a human donor in good health (CMV status not recorded). Some clones in this sample may be carry-over from other donors' samples.

This rearrangement joins TRBV5-6 to TRBJ2-2; 7 bases are shared with TRBD1. The length of the CDR3 is 15 residues. CDR1 is SGHDT, CDR2 YYEEEE, per germline. After removal of 2 bases from V and 4 bases from J, the junction contained 5 bases not matched to a gene. The CDR3 region is CASSFLTGATGELFF. The CDR3, as DNA: TGTGCCAGCAGCTTTTTAACAGGGGCCACCGGGGAGCTGTTTTTT.

A word on this clonotype: It may be a read error: a sequence one base away is much more abundant. The final CDR3 position lacks the conserved phenylalanine or tryptophan, pointing to a likely read error. The chain employs TRBV13 and TRBJ2-7, with 10 bases identical to TRBD1. CDR1 is PRHDT and CDR2 is FYEKMQ in the germline V gene (reference sequence). The CDR3 runs 14 residues. V shed 5 bases, J shed 6 bases, and the junction held 7 bases outside the gene matches. CDR3 bases: TGTGCCAGCAGCCCACCAGACAGGGGGCCCGAGCAGTACTAC. Protein sequence: CASSPPDRGPEQYY.

This clonotype was seen more than once but under ten times. The rearrangement links TRBV12-3 or TRBV12-4 to TRBJ2-5; 9 bases map to TRBD1. The CDR3 extends over 17 amino acids. V lost 8 bases, J lost 3 bases, and 16 bases stayed unmatched. In DNA form, the CDR3 reads TGTGCCAGCGGTCCAATCAACAGGGGGCTCGTCGAAGAGACCCAGTACTTC. This gives the protein CASGPINRGLVEETQYF.

The chain employs TRBV7-6 and TRBJ1-5; D is perhaps TRBD1 (5 bases). Germline V gene data show CDR1 as SGHVS and CDR2 as FNYEAQ. The germline V and J ends were trimmed by 3 bases and 4 bases, with 13 bases remaining between them. CDR3 length equals 15 residues. DNA of the CDR3: TGTGCCAGCAGCTTGGTCCAGGGAGCAAATCAGCCCCAGCATTTT. It yields the protein CASSLVQGANQPQHF.

The rearrangement links TRBV6-5 to TRBJ1-2, with D maybe TRBD1 (6 bases). Germline values: CDR1 MNHEY, CDR2 SVGAGI. The CDR3 extends over 12 amino acids. The V and J ends lost 11 bases and 6 bases respectively, with 16 bases between them. The DNA of the CDR3 is TGTGCCGTCCTAAGGGGGGAGAATGGCTACACCTTC. This gives the protein CAVLRGENGYTF.

As to this clonotype: One junction end disagrees with the germline gene, perhaps due to a read error. CDR3 protein: CANSLGRGAYNEQFF. CDR3 DNA sequence: TGTGCCAACAGTTTAGGACGGGGGGCTTACAATGAGCAGTTCTTC. The rearrangement links TRBV12-3 or TRBV12-4 to TRBJ2-1; possibly TRBD2 for D (7 bases). The CDR3 length is 15 residues.

On this clonotype: One junction end does not reproduce the germline sequence, and a read error may be involved. This chain joins TRBV10-3 and TRBJ2-2; 7 bases match TRBD2. This CDR3 has 13 residues. Germline CDR1 and CDR2: ENHRY and SYGVKD. The CDR3 coding sequence is TGTGCCATCAGGGGGGGGAGAACCGGGGTGCTGTTTTTT. Protein: CAIRGGRTGVLFF.

This chain uses TRBV7-6 with TRBJ1-1, with no clear D. Trimming took off 1 base at V and 7 bases at J, with 19 bases between the two ends. CDR1 SGHVS and CDR2 FNYEAQ come from the germline V gene. There are 16 residues in the CDR3. Here the CDR3 reads CASSLGPPVSLGEAFF. CDR3 coding DNA: TGTGCCAGCAGCTTAGGTCCCCCGGTGTCTTTGGGTGAAGCTTTCTTT.

The chain employs TRBV7-2 and TRBJ2-2, with 11 bases that match TRBD2. Germline V gene lookup returns CDR1 SGHTA and CDR2 FQGNSA. The V gene end was trimmed by 4 bases and the J gene end by 0 bases; junction bases not matched to a gene: 1. The CDR3 consists of 16 residues. CDR3 loop: CASSWGLAANTGELFF. The CDR3 DNA reads TGTGCCAGCAGCTGGGGACTAGCGGCGAACACCGGGGAGCTGTTTTTT. Supplemented by reference TRBV7-2 and TRBJ2-2, the full variable domain reads GAGVSQSPSNKVTEKGKDVELRCDPISGHTALYWYRQSLGQGLEFLIYFQGNSAPDKSGLPSDRFSAERTGGSVSTLTIQRTQQEDSAVYLCASSWGLAANTGELFFGEGSRLTVL.

This chain connects TRBV7-9 to TRBJ1-2; 7 nucleotides align to TRBD1. The length of the CDR3 is 13 residues. V trimming: 1 base; J trimming: 8 bases; junction bases outside the gene matches: 4. Germline CDR1 SEHNR, CDR2 FQNEAQ (reference sequence). The chain's CDR3 is CASSLEGARGYTF. CDR3 nucleotide sequence: TGTGCCAGCAGCTTAGAGGGGGCGCGAGGCTACACCTTC. The full variable domain, completed using reference TRBV7-9 and TRBJ1-2, is DTGVSQNPRHKITKRGQNVTFRCDPISEHNRLYWYRQTLGQGPEFLTYFQNEAQLEKSRLLSDRFSAERPKGSFSTLEIQRTEQGDSAMYLCASSLEGARGYTFGSGTRLTVV.

This chain uses TRBV4-3 with TRBJ1-2, with D unresolved. CDR3 size: 14 residues. The germline V gene has CDR1 LGHNA and CDR2 YSLEER. V lost 1 base and J lost 3, with 9 bases in between. CDR3 protein: CASSQGLADYGYTF. CDR3 nucleotides: TGCGCCAGCAGCCAAGGGTTGGCTGACTATGGCTACACCTTC.

The chain has TRBV14 and TRBJ2-7; TRBD1 is a possible D gene (5 bases). V was trimmed by 3 bases and J by 2 bases, leaving 11 bases between them. Per germline, CDR1 SGHDN and CDR2 FVKESK. This CDR3 is 14 amino acids long. The CDR3 nucleotides are TGTGCCAGCAGCCATGCCAGGGTCCCCTACGAGCAGTACGTC. Its protein product is CASSHARVPYEQYV.

In its sample, this clonotype was seen a few times. This chain uses TRBV25-1 with TRBJ2-7; D not resolved. This CDR3 is built from 14 residues. Germline-derived CDR1 and CDR2 are MGHDK and SYGVNS. V shed 1 base and J shed 1 base, with 8 bases lying between them. CDR3 coding DNA: TGTGCCAGCAGTGAATTCTACGGGTCCTACGAGCAGTACTTC. It translates to CASSEFYGSYEQYF.

The chain has TRBV7-6 and TRBJ2-7, with D possibly being TRBD1 (5 bases). This CDR3 is built from 16 residues. V lost 3 bases and J lost 0, with 15 bases in between. Germline assignment: CDR1 SGHVS and CDR2 FNYEAQ. In DNA, the CDR3 is TGTGCCAGCAGCTTTGGTGTAGGGGTGAGCTCCTACGAGCAGTACGTC. Translating gives CASSFGVGVSSYEQYV.

The chain employs TRBV3-1 and TRBJ2-5, with 7 bases matching TRBD2. The trim removed 0 bases at V and 10 bases at J, leaving 5 bases unmatched. CDR3 length equals 13 residues. The germline V gene has CDR1 LGHDT and CDR2 YNNKEL (reference sequence). CDR3 residues: CASSQDVREGQYF. In nucleotides, the CDR3 is TGTGCCAGCAGCCAAGATGTGAGGGAGGGCCAGTACTTC.

V and J are TRBV4-1 and TRBJ1-5; tentatively, D is TRBD1 (5 bases). The germline V gene encodes CDR1 MGHRA and CDR2 YSYEKL. This CDR3 is built from 15 residues. Trimming shortened V by 3 bases and J by 0 bases, and 9 bases separated the two germline ends. CDR3 bases: TGCGCCAGCAGCCATGGGGGGAATAGCAATCAGCCCCAGCATTTT. This translates into CASSHGGNSNQPQHF.

The V call is TRBV4-1, the J call TRBJ1-5, with 10 bases aligning to TRBD1. The V gene end was trimmed by 3 bases and the J gene end by 4 bases; junction bases not matched to a gene: 6. The CDR3 contains 16 residues. Germline CDR1 and CDR2: MGHRA and YSYEKL. CDR3 nucleotides: TGCGCCAGCAGCCACTCCCCGGGACAGGGGAATCAGCCCCAGCATTTT. Translation gives CASSHSPGQGNQPQHF.

The V and J genes are TRBV27 and TRBJ1-2, with D perhaps TRBD1 (5 bases). The CDR3 runs to 15 residues. Germline CDR1 is MNHEY and CDR2 is SMNVEV (reference sequence). The V gene lost 3 bases and the J gene lost 0 bases, with 11 bases spanning the gap. The CDR3, as DNA: TGTGCCAGCAGTTTCGGGGGTCCCGCTAACTATGGCTACACCTTC. Its translation: CASSFGGPANYGYTF.

This chain links TRBV3-1 with TRBJ1-4; D possibly corresponds to TRBD1 (6 bases). The germline CDR1 and CDR2 sequences are LGHDT and YNNKEL (reference sequence). The CDR3 extends over 16 amino acids. V dropped 4 bases and J dropped 6 bases, with 18 bases sitting between them. In DNA form, the CDR3 reads TGTGCCAGCAGCCCTTTTAAACAGGGTGGTGATGAAAAACTGTTTTTT. As protein: CASSPFKQGGDEKLFF.

This clonotype occurred many times. The chain couples TRBV27 to TRBJ1-1, with D uncertain. This CDR3 has 15 residues. The germline V and J ends were trimmed by 1 base and 3 bases, with 12 bases remaining between them. The germline V gene has CDR1 MNHEY and CDR2 SMNVEV (reference sequence). The CDR3 DNA is TGTGCCAGCAGTTTATTTAGGAGGGAGGACACTGAAGCTTTCTTT. Its translation: CASSLFRREDTEAFF.

About this clonotype itself: Possible read error: a much larger clone is one base away. The V gene is TRBV27, the J gene TRBJ1-5; no reliable D call. The V and J ends lost 4 bases and 6 bases respectively, with 7 bases between them. Germline V CDR1 and CDR2: MNHEY, SMNVEV (reference sequence). The CDR3 consists of 12 residues. The CDR3 region has the DNA TGTGCCAGCAGTTCATGGGGTCAGCCCCAGCATTTT. Its translation is CASSSWGQPQHF.

The rearrangement uses TRBV2 and TRBJ1-2, with D uncertain. V was shortened by 10 bases and J by 2 bases, with 11 bases between the two germline ends. The CDR3 loop spans 12 amino acids. The germline V gene encodes CDR1 SNHLY and CDR2 FYNNEI. The CDR3 protein is CATGEKNYGYTF. CDR3 bases: TGTGCCACCGGGGAGAAAAACTATGGCTACACCTTC.

V gene TRBV13 combines with J gene TRBJ1-5, with D maybe TRBD1 (6 bases). The V end was cut by 0 bases, the J end by 0 bases, with 18 bases between. CDR1 is PRHDT and CDR2 is FYEKMQ in the germline V gene (reference sequence). The CDR3 is made up of 19 amino acids. As DNA, the CDR3 is TGTGCCAGCAGCTTAGGCCGGGGGCACCGGGGGGATAGCAATCAGCCCCAGCATTTT. Translated, it gives CASSLGRGHRGDSNQPQHF.

This clonotype has only a few counts. The chain recombines TRBV19 with TRBJ2-6; TRBD1 matches 7 bases. Germline-derived CDR1 and CDR2 are LNHDA and SQIVND (reference sequence). V lost 5 bases, J lost 2 bases, and 6 bases stayed unmatched. The CDR3 loop spans 16 amino acids. Here the CDR3 reads CASSYPQGAGANVLTF. In nucleotides, the CDR3 is TGTGCCAGTAGTTATCCCCAGGGGGCTGGGGCCAACGTCCTGACTTTC. Supplemented by reference TRBV19 and TRBJ2-6, the full variable domain reads DGGITQSPKYLFRKEGQNVTLSCEQNLNHDAMYWYRQDPGQGLRLIYYSQIVNDFQKGDIAEGYSVSREKKESFPLTVTSAQKNPTAFYLCASSYPQGAGANVLTFGAGSRLTVL.

Details on this clonotype: A junction boundary mismatches the germline segment, possibly from a read error. The chain employs TRBV15 and TRBJ2-5; 11 nucleotides align to TRBD2. The CDR3 runs to 19 residues. From germline, CDR1 is LNHNV and CDR2 YYDKDF (reference sequence). CDR3 bases: TGTGTCACCAGCAGAGATTGGTTGGATGGACTAGCGGGCCAAGAGACCCAGTACTTC. Its translation is CVTSRDWLDGLAGQETQYF. Full variable domain (remainder filled in from reference TRBV15 and TRBJ2-5): DAMVIQNPRYQVTQFGKPVTLSCSQTLNHNVMYWYQQKSSQAPKLLFHYYDKDFNNEADTPDNFQSRRPNTSFCFLDIRSPGLGDTAMYLCVTSRDWLDGLAGQETQYFGPGTRLLVL.

This rearrangement joins TRBV27 to TRBJ1-3, with a weak D call TRBD1 (5 bases). This CDR3 comprises 16 residues. Per the germline V gene, CDR1 is MNHEY and CDR2 is SMNVEV (reference sequence). The V gene lost 7 bases and the J gene lost 0 bases, with 16 bases spanning the gap. The CDR3 protein is CASNHLGPSSGNTIYF. CDR3 nucleotides: TGTGCCAGCAACCATTTGGGACCTAGCTCTGGAAACACCATATATTTT.

The chain uses TRBV11-2 and TRBJ1-2; TRBD1 agrees at 8 bases. The germline V gene has CDR1 SGHAT and CDR2 FQNNGV. CDR3 length: 17 residues. Trimming took 6 bases from V and 4 from J; bases not matched to a gene: 16. CDR3 DNA sequence: TGTGCCAGCAGTCGACCACCGGGACAGGTGGTCTCCTATGGCTACACCTTC. It translates to CASSRPPGQVVSYGYTF.

The CDR3: CASSPRGLAAQETQYF. The CDR3 bases are TGTGCCAGCAGCCCCCGGGGACTAGCGGCCCAAGAGACCCAGTACTTC. The rearrangement links TRBV9 to TRBJ2-5; 11 bases agree with TRBD2. V lost 4 bases and J lost 1; bases outside the gene matches: 6. The germline V gene encodes CDR1 SGDLS and CDR2 YYNGEE. The CDR3 is made up of 16 amino acids.

CDR3 in amino acids: CASSPPDRGRNSYNEQFF. CDR3 sequence (DNA): TGTGCCAGCAGTCCGCCGGACAGGGGGCGAAACTCCTACAATGAGCAGTTCTTC. The V call is TRBV12-3 or TRBV12-4, the J call TRBJ2-1, with TRBD1 matching 11 bases. V lost 5 bases, J lost 0 bases, and 9 bases stayed unmatched. This CDR3 spans 18 amino acids.

This rearrangement joins TRBV7-9 to TRBJ2-7; possible D gene TRBD2, 6 bases. CDR3 length: 18 amino acids. The germline V gene has CDR1 SEHNR and CDR2 FQNEAQ (reference sequence). V shed 5 bases and J shed 5 bases, with 28 bases lying between them. This chain's CDR3 is CASSRGRTGAGPGNEQYF. CDR3 sequence (DNA): TGTGCCAGCAGCCGGGGCCGTACTGGAGCGGGTCCCGGGAACGAGCAGTACTTC.

The chain is built from TRBV20-1 and TRBJ1-5, with 7 bases lining up with TRBD1. Trimming removed 0 bases from V and 6 bases from J; junction bases left unmatched: 8. The germline gives CDR1 DFQATT, CDR2 SNEGSKA (reference sequence). This CDR3 is 15 amino acids long. In DNA, the CDR3 is TGCAGTGCTAGAGATTGGGAGGGGGCTGTTCAGCCCCAGCATTTT. This codes for CSARDWEGAVQPQHF.